Reported below is one T cell receptor (beta chain). The CDR3 contains 15 residues. The V gene lost 3 bases and the J gene lost 3 bases, with 15 bases spanning the gap. Germline assignment: CDR1 MNHNS and CDR2 SASEGT. The data were obtained in a study of patients and donors after allogeneic stem cell transplantation. Each CDR3 protein gets one entry after TCRdb re-called the RT-PCR reads with MiXCR. The sample records around 240,000 distinct CDR3 sequences, 13% to 15% being singletons. This sequence originates from a human donor who was either an allogeneic HSCT recipient or a stem cell or donor lymphocyte infusion donor (not recorded which). It is not recorded whose cells these are; they may come from a transplant donor. Material for sequencing was blood, either unsorted or a sorted T cell fraction (not recorded which). This chain joins TRBV6-1 and TRBJ2-7; D remains ambiguous. CDR3 nucleotide sequence: TGTGCCAGCAGTGAGACGGTCTTGGTCGTCTACGAGCAGTACTTC. This gives the protein CASSETVLVVYEQYF.